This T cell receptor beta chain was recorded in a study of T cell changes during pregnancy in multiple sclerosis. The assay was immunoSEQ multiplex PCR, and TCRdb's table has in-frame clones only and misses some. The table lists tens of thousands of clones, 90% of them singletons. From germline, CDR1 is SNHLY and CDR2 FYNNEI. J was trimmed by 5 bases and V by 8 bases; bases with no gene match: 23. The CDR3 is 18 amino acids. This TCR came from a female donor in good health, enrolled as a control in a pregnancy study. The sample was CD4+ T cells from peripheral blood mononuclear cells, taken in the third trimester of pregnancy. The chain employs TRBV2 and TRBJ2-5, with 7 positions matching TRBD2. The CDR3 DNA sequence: TGTGCCAGCCCTTCAATATCGGAGGGAGGGTTCGCCGGTGAGACCCAGTACTTC. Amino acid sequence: CASPSISEGGFAGETQYF.